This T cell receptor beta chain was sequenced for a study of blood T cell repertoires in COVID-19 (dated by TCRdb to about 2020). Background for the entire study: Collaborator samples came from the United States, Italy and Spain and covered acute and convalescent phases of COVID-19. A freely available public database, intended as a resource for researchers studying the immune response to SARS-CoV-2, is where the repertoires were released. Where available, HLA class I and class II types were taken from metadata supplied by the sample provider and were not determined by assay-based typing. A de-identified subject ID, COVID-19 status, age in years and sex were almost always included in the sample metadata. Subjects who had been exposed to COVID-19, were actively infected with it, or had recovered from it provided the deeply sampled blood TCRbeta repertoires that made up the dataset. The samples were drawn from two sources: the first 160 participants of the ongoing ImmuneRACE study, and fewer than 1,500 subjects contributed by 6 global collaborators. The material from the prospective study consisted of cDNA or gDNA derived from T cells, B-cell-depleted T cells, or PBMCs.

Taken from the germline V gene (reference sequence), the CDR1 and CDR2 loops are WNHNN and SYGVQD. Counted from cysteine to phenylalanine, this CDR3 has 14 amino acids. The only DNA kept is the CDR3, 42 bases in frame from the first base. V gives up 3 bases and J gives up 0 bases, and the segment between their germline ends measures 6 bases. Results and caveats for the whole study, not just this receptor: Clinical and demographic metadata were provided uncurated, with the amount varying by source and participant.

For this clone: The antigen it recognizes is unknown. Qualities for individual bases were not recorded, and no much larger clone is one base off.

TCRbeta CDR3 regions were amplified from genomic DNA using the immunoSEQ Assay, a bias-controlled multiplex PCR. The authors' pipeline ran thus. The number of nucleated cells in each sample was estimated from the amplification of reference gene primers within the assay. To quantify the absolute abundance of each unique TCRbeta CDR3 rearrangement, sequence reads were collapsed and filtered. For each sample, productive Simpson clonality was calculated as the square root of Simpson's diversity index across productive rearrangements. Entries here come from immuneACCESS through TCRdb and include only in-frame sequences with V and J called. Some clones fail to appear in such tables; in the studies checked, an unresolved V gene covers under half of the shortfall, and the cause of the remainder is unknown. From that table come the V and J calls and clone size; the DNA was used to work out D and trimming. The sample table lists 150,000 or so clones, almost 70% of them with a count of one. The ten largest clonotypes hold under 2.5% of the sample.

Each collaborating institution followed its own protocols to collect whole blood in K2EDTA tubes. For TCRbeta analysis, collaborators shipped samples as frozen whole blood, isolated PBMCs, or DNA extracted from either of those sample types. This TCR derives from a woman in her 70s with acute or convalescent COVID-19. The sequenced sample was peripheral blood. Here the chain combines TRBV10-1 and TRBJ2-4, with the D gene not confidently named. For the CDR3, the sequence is CASSEGGAKNIQYF. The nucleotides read TGCGCCAGCAGTGAAGGCGGAGCCAAAAACATTCAGTACTTC.